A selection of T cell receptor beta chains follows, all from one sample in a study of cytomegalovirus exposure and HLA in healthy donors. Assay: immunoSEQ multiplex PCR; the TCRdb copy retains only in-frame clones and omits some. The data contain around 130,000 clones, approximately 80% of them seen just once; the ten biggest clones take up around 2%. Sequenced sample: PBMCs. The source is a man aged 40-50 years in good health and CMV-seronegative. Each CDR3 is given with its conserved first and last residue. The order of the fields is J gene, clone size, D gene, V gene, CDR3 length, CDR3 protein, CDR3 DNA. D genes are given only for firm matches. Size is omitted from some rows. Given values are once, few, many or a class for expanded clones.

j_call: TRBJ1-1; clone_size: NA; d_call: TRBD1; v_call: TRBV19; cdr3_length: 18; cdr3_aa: CASSQSFGTGTLNTEAFF; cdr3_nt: TGTGCCAGTAGCCAGAGTTTCGGGACAGGGACCTTGAACACTGAAGCTTTCTTT
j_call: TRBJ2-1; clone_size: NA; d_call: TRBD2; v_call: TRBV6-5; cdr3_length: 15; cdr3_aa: CASSVSGAPNNEQFF; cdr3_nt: TGTGCCAGCAGTGTTAGCGGGGCACCCAACAATGAGCAGTTCTTC
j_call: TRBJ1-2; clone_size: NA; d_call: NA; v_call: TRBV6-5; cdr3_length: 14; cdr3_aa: CACSRMGGGYGYTF; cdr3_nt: TGTGCCTGCAGCCGAATGGGGGGAGGCTATGGCTACACCTTC
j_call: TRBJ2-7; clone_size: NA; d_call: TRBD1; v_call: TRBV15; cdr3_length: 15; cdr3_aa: CATSRGDRGDDEQYF; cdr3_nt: TGTGCCACCAGCAGGGGAGACAGGGGAGATGACGAGCAGTATTTC
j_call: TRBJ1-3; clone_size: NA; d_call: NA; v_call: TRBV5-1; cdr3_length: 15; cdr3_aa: CASSLQGFTGNTIYF; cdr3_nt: TGCGCCAGCAGCTTACAGGGATTCACTGGAAACACCATATATTTT
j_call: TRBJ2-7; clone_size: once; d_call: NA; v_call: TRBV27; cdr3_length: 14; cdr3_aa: CASSPGGTEYEQYF; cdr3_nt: TGTGCCAGCAGCCCAGGGGGGACAGAGTACGAGCAGTACTTC
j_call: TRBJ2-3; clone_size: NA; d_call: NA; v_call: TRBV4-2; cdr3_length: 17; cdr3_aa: CASSPYLGAASTDTQYF; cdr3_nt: TGTGCCAGCAGCCCCTACCTAGGAGCGGCAAGCACAGATACGCAGTATTTT
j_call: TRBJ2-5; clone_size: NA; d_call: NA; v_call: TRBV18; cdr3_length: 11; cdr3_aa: CASSPKEAQYF; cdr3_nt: TGTGCCAGCTCACCCAAAGAGGCCCAGTACTTC
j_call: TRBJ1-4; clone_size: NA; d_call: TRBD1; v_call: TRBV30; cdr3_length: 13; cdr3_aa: CAWGTGLNEKLFF; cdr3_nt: TGTGCCTGGGGGACAGGCCTAAATGAAAAACTGTTTTTT
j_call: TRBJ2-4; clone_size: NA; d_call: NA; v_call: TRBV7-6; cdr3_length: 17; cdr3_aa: CASSLGSDSIAKNIQYF; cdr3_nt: TGTGCCAGCAGCTTAGGGTCGGATAGCATAGCCAAAAACATTCAGTACTTC
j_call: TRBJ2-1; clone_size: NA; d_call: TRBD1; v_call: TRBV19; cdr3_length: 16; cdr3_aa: CASRRGQVGSYNEQFF; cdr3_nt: TGTGCCAGTAGAAGAGGACAGGTAGGATCCTACAATGAGCAGTTCTTC
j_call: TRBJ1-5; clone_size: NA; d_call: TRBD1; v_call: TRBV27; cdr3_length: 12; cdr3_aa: CASRTGFQPQHF; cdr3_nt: TGTGCCAGCAGGACAGGGTTTCAGCCCCAGCATTTT
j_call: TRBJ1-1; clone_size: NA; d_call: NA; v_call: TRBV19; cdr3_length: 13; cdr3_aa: CASSDVRGAEAFF; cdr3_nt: TGTGCCAGTAGCGACGTCCGGGGGGCTGAAGCTTTCTTT
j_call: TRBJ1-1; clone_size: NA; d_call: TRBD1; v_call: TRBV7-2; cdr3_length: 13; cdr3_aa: CASSSQGRTEAFF; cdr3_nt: TGTGCCAGCAGCTCACAGGGGCGCACTGAAGCTTTCTTT
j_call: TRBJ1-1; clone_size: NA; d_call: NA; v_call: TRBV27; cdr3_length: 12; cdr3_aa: CASSPRVGEAFF; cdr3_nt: TGTGCCAGCAGTCCGCGGGTTGGTGAAGCTTTCTTT
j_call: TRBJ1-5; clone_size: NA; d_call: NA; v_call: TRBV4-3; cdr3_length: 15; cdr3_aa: CASSRETSGDQPQHF; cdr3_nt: TGCGCCAGCAGCCGAGAGACCTCAGGGGATCAGCCCCAGCATTTT
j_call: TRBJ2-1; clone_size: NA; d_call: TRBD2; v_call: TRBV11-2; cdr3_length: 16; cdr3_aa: CASSLSGLAIRDEQFF; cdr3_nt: TGTGCCAGCAGCCTCTCCGGACTAGCGATTAGGGATGAGCAGTTCTTC
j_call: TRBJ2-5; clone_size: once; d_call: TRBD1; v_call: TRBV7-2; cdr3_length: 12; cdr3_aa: CATTGTGETQYF; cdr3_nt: TGTGCTACAACCGGGACAGGAGAGACCCAGTACTTC
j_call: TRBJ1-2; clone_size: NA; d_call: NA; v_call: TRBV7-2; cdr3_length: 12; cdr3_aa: CASSSHRAGYTF; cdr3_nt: TGTGCCAGCAGCTCTCACAGGGCTGGCTACACCTTC
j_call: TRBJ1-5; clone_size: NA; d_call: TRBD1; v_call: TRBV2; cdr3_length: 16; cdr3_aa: CASSRGQGGGNQPQHF; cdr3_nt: TGTGCCAGCAGCCGGGGACAGGGCGGCGGCAATCAGCCCCAGCATTTT
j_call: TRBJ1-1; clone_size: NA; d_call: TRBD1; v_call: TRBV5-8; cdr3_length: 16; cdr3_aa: CASSTDRAGMNTEAFF; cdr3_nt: TGTGCCAGCAGCACGGACAGGGCGGGGATGAACACTGAAGCTTTCTTT
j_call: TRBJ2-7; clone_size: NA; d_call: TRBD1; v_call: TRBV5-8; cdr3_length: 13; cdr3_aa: CASSRDSTYEQYF; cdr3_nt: TGTGCCAGCAGCCGGGACAGCACCTACGAGCAGTACTTC
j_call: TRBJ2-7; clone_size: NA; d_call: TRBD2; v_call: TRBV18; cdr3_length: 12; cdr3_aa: CASSPAGVEQYF; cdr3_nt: TGTGCCAGCTCACCAGCGGGAGTGGAGCAGTACTTC
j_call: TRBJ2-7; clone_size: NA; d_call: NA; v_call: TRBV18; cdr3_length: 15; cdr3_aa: CASSPYFDSSYEQYF; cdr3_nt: TGTGCCAGCTCACCCTACTTCGACAGTTCCTACGAGCAGTACTTC
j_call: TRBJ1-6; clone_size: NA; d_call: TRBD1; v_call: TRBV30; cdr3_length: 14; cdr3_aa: CAGTRDRETSPLHF; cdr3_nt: TGTGCCGGAACCCGGGACAGGGAAACCTCACCCCTCCACTTT
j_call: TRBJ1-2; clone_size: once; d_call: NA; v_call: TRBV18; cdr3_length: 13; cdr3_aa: CASSLDSVYGYTF; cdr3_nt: TGTGCCAGCTCACTGGACAGCGTTTATGGCTACACCTTC
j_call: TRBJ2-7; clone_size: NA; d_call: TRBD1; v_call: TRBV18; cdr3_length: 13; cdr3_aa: CASSPGQSYEQYF; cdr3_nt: TGTGCCAGCTCCCCGGGACAGTCCTACGAGCAGTACTTC
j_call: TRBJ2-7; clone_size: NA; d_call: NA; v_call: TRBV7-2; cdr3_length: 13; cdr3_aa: CASSPRRSYEQYF; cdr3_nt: TGTGCCAGCAGCCCCCGGAGGTCCTACGAGCAGTACTTC
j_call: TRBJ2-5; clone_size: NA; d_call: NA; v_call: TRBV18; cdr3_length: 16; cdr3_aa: CASSPGRTVFQGTQYF; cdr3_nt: TGTGCCAGCTCACCGGGGAGGACTGTTTTCCAAGGGACCCAGTACTTC
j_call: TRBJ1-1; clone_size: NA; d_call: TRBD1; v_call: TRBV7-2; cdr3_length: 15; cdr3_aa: CASISQTGGFTEAFF; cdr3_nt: TGTGCCAGCATCTCTCAGACAGGGGGGTTCACTGAAGCTTTCTTT
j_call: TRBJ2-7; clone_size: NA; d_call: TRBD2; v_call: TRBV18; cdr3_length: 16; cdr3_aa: CASSPKGSGGSYEQYF; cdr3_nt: TGTGCCAGCTCACCGAAAGGATCGGGGGGCTCCTACGAGCAGTACTTC
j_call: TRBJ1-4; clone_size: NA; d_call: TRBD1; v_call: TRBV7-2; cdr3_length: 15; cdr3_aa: CASSFQGGTNEKLFF; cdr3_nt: TGTGCCAGCAGCTTTCAGGGGGGAACTAATGAAAAACTGTTTTTT
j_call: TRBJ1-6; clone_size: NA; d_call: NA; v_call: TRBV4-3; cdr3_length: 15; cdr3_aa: CASSLEQGGRSPLHF; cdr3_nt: TGCGCCAGCAGCCTGGAACAGGGCGGAAGGTCACCCCTCCACTTT
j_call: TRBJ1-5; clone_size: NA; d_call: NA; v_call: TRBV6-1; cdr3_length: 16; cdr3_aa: CASSEFRGVGNQPQHF; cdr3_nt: TGTGCCAGCAGTGAATTCAGGGGAGTAGGCAATCAGCCCCAGCATTTT
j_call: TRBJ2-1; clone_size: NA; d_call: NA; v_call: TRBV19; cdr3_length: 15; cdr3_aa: CASSMNTGRIYEQFF; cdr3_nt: TGTGCCAGTAGTATGAACACGGGGAGGATCTATGAGCAGTTCTTC
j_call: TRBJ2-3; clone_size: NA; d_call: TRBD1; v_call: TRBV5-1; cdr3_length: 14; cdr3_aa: CASSFGQGGDTQYF; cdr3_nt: TGCGCCAGCAGCTTCGGACAGGGGGGAGATACGCAGTATTTT
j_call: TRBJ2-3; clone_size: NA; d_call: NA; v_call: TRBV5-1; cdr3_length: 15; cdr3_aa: CASSPPTRSTDTQYF; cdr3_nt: TGCGCCAGCAGCCCCCCGACTAGGTCTACAGATACGCAGTATTTT
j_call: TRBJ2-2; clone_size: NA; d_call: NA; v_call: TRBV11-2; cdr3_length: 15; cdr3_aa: CASSLGGAIAGELFF; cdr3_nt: TGTGCCAGCAGCTTGGGGGGGGCTATCGCCGGGGAGCTGTTTTTT
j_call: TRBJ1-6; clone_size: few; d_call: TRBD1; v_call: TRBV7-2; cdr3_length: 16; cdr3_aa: CASSGQGSLANSPLHF; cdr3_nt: TGTGCCAGCAGCGGACAGGGGAGTTTAGCAAATTCACCCCTCCACTTT
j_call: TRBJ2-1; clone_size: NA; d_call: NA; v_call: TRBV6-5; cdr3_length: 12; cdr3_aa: CASSSPGENTFF; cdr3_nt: TGTGCCAGCAGTTCCCCCGGGGAAAATACGTTCTTC
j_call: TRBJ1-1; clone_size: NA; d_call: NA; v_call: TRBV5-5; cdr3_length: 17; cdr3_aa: CASSLRGGRNLNTEAFF; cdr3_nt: TGTGCCAGCAGCTTGCGAGGGGGAAGGAACTTAAACACTGAAGCTTTCTTT
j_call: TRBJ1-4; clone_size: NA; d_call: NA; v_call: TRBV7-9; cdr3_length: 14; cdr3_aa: CASSLDQGHEKLFF; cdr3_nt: TGTGCCAGCAGCTTAGACCAGGGGCATGAAAAACTGTTTTTT
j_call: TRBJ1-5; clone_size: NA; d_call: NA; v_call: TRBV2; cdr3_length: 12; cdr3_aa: CASSLINQPQHF; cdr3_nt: TGTGCCAGCAGCCTAATAAATCAGCCCCAGCATTTT
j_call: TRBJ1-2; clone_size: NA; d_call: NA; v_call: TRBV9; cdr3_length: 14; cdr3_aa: CASSVGGGSYGYTF; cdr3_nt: TGTGCCAGCAGCGTCGGTGGGGGGTCTTATGGCTACACCTTC
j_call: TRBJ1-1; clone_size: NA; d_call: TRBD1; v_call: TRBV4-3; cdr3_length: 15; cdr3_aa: CASSQDPTGETEAFF; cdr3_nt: TGCGCCAGCAGCCAAGATCCGACAGGGGAAACTGAAGCTTTCTTT
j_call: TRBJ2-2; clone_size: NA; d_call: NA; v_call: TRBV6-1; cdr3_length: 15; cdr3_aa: CASRSARANTGELFF; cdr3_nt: TGTGCCAGCAGATCGGCCAGGGCGAACACCGGGGAGCTGTTTTTT
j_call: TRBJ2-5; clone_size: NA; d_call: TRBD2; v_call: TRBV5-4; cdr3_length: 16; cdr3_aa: CASSQGLAGAGETQYF; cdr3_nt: TGTGCCAGCAGCCAAGGACTAGCGGGGGCGGGTGAGACCCAGTACTTC
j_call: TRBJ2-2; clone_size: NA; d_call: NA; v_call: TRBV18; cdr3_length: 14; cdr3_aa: CASSPRANTGELFF; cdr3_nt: TGTGCCAGCTCTCCACGCGCGAACACCGGGGAGCTGTTTTTT
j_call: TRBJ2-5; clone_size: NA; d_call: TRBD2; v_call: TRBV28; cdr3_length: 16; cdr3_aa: CASSTRLAGDRETQYF; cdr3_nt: TGTGCCAGCAGTACCAGACTAGCGGGCGATCGGGAGACCCAGTACTTC
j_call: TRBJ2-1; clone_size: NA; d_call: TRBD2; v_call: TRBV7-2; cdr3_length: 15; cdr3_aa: CASSFSAGKYNEQFF; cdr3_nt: TGTGCCAGCAGCTTTTCAGCGGGGAAATACAATGAGCAGTTCTTC
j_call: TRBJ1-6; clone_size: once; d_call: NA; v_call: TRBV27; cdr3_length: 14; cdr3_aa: CASALTFNNSPLHF; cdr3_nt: TGTGCCAGTGCCCTGACTTTCAATAATTCACCCCTCCACTTT
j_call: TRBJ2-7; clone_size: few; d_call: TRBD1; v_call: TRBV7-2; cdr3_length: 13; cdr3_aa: CASSGGTGSGQYF; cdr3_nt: TGTGCCAGCAGCGGTGGGACAGGGTCTGGGCAGTACTTC
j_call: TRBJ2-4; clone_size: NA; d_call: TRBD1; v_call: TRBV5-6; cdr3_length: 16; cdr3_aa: CASSLDRGRAKNIQYF; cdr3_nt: TGTGCCAGCAGCCTCGACAGGGGGCGAGCCAAAAACATTCAGTACTTC
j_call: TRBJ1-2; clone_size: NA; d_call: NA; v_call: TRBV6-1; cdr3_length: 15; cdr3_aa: CASSVASGKAYGYTF; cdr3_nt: TGTGCCAGCAGTGTTGCGTCAGGGAAAGCGTATGGCTACACCTTC